Listed below are T cell receptor beta chains from one sample, sequenced in a study of blood T cell repertoires in COVID-19. Measured with immunoSEQ multiplex PCR; TCRdb has only the in-frame clones, and not every one. The repertoire consists of about 200,000 clones, with roughly 80% occurring once and the leading ten covering under 0.95%. Specimen: peripheral blood. The receptors shown here come from a man in his fifties or sixties with COVID-19, enrolled during active disease. CDR3s include the opening cysteine and the closing phenylalanine or tryptophan. Fields, in order: clone size, V gene, J gene, D gene, CDR3 protein, CDR3 DNA. The D gene is left open where the match is weak. Size tells how often a clone was seen (once, few, many) or the class of an expanded clone, and some rows leave it out.

clone_size: .
v_call: TRBV30
j_call: TRBJ1-4
d_call: .
cdr3_aa: CAWSLAGYEKLFF
cdr3_nt: TGTGCCTGGAGTCTGGCAGGTTATGAAAAACTGTTTTTT

clone_size: .
v_call: TRBV5-1
j_call: TRBJ2-3
d_call: .
cdr3_aa: CASSLALAQSTDTQYF
cdr3_nt: TGCGCCAGCAGCTTGGCCTTAGCGCAGAGCACAGATACGCAGTATTTT

clone_size: .
v_call: TRBV7-9
j_call: TRBJ2-1
d_call: .
cdr3_aa: CASSLSTGKNEQFF
cdr3_nt: TGTGCCAGCAGCTTAAGTACAGGTAAAAATGAGCAGTTCTTC

clone_size: .
v_call: TRBV19
j_call: TRBJ2-1
d_call: TRBD2
cdr3_aa: CASSIDRAGGPVEQFF
cdr3_nt: TGTGCCAGTAGTATAGATCGGGCGGGAGGGCCGGTTGAGCAGTTCTTC

clone_size: .
v_call: TRBV9
j_call: TRBJ2-5
d_call: TRBD2
cdr3_aa: CASSAPAGGGETQYF
cdr3_nt: TGTGCCAGCAGCGCCCCCGCGGGGGGGGGAGAGACCCAGTACTTC

clone_size: .
v_call: TRBV18
j_call: TRBJ1-6
d_call: .
cdr3_aa: CASSPQTGNNSPLHF
cdr3_nt: TGTGCCAGCTCACCTCAGACGGGAAATAATTCACCCCTCCACTTT

clone_size: .
v_call: TRBV3-1/TRBV3-2
j_call: TRBJ1-3
d_call: .
cdr3_aa: CASSQTPSPSRGNTIYF
cdr3_nt: TGTGCCAGCAGCCAAACTCCGAGTCCCTCGAGGGGAAACACCATATATTTT

clone_size: once
v_call: TRBV7-3
j_call: TRBJ2-1
d_call: .
cdr3_aa: CASSLSGTRGLPNEQFF
cdr3_nt: TGTGCCAGCAGCTTATCCGGGACGCGGGGTCTCCCCAATGAGCAGTTCTTC

clone_size: .
v_call: TRBV19
j_call: TRBJ1-6
d_call: TRBD1
cdr3_aa: CASSIGWDRVVSPLHF
cdr3_nt: TGTGCCAGTAGTATAGGGTGGGACAGGGTCGTCTCACCCCTCCACTTT

clone_size: .
v_call: TRBV15
j_call: TRBJ1-3
d_call: .
cdr3_aa: CATSRDISGNTIYF
cdr3_nt: TGTGCCACCAGCAGAGATATATCGGGAAACACCATATATTTT

clone_size: .
v_call: TRBV6-5
j_call: TRBJ2-7
d_call: TRBD1
cdr3_aa: CASSYPGTGEREQYF
cdr3_nt: TGTGCCAGCAGTTACCCTGGGACAGGGGAGCGCGAGCAGTACTTC

clone_size: .
v_call: TRBV5-1
j_call: TRBJ2-3
d_call: TRBD2
cdr3_aa: CATSERGSTDTQYF
cdr3_nt: TGCGCCACCTCAGAGCGGGGGTCTACAGATACGCAGTATTTT

clone_size: once
v_call: TRBV4-3
j_call: TRBJ1-1
d_call: .
cdr3_aa: CASSQTGVQAFF
cdr3_nt: TGCGCCAGCAGCCAAACGGGAGTGCAAGCTTTCTTT

clone_size: .
v_call: TRBV18
j_call: TRBJ1-5
d_call: .
cdr3_aa: CASSFEGYSNQPQHF
cdr3_nt: TGTGCCAGCTCTTTCGAGGGTTATAGCAATCAGCCCCAGCATTTT

clone_size: .
v_call: TRBV11-2
j_call: TRBJ2-1
d_call: .
cdr3_aa: CASIQGLALGSYNEQFF
cdr3_nt: TGTGCCAGCATCCAGGGCCTCGCCCTCGGCTCCTACAATGAGCAGTTCTTC

clone_size: .
v_call: TRBV5-1
j_call: TRBJ1-6
d_call: .
cdr3_aa: CASSLSPQGYNSPLHF
cdr3_nt: TGCGCCAGCAGCTTGAGTCCCCAGGGCTATAATTCACCCCTCCACTTT

clone_size: .
v_call: TRBV6-5
j_call: TRBJ1-4
d_call: .
cdr3_aa: CASSYSRENEKLFF
cdr3_nt: TGTGCCAGCAGTTACTCGCGAGAAAATGAAAAACTGTTTTTT

clone_size: .
v_call: TRBV29-1
j_call: TRBJ2-2
d_call: .
cdr3_aa: CSVDVRDTGELFF
cdr3_nt: TGCAGCGTTGATGTCAGGGACACCGGGGAGCTGTTTTTT

clone_size: .
v_call: TRBV7-9
j_call: TRBJ1-4
d_call: .
cdr3_aa: CASSLTSPRRNEKLFF
cdr3_nt: TGTGCCAGCAGCTTAACCAGCCCCCGGAGGAATGAAAAACTGTTTTTT

clone_size: few
v_call: TRBV19
j_call: TRBJ1-3
d_call: .
cdr3_aa: CASSIGRNLLAGNTIYF
cdr3_nt: TGTGCCAGTAGTATAGGAAGAAACCTCCTCGCGGGAAACACCATATATTTT